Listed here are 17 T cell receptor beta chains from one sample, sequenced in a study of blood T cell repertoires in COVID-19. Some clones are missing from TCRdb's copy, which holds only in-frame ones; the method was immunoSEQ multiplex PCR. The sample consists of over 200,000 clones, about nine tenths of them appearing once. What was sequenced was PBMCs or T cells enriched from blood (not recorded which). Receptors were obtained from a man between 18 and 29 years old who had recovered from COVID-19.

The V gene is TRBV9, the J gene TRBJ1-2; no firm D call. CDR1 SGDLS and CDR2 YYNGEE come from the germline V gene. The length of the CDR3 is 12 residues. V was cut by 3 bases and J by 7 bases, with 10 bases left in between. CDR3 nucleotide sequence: TGTGCCAGCAGCGATACGGGTGGTGGCTACACCTTC. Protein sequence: CASSDTGGGYTF.

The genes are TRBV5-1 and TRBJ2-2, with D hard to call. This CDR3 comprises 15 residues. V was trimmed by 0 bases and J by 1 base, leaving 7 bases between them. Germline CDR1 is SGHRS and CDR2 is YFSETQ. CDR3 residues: CASSLAQMNTGELFF. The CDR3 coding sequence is TGCGCCAGCAGCTTGGCCCAGATGAACACCGGGGAGCTGTTTTTT.

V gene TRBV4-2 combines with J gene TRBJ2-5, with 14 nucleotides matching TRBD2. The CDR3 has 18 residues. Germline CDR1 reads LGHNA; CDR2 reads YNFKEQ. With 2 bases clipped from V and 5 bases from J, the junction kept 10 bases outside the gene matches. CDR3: CASSQNPTSGGAAETQYF. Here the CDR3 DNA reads TGTGCCAGCAGCCAAAACCCGACTAGCGGGGGGGCCGCGGAGACCCAGTACTTC.

CDR3: CASSINGNIQYF. CDR3 DNA sequence: TGTGCCAGTAGTATCAACGGAAACATTCAGTACTTC. This chain joins TRBV19 and TRBJ2-4; D gene ambiguous. Trimming took 3 bases from V and 6 from J, leaving 6 bases between them. This CDR3 contains 12 residues. The germline V gene encodes CDR1 LNHDA and CDR2 SQIVND (reference sequence). The full variable domain, its missing parts supplied by reference TRBV19 and TRBJ2-4, is DGGITQSPKYLFRKEGQNVTLSCEQNLNHDAMYWYRQDPGQGLRLIYYSQIVNDFQKGDIAEGYSVSREKKESFPLTVTSAQKNPTAFYLCASSINGNIQYFGAGTRLSVL.

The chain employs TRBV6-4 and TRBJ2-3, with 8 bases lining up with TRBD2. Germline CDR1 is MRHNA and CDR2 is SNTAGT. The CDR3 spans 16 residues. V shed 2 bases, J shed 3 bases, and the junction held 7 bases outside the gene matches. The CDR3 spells CASSDHGAGDTDTQYF. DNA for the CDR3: TGTGCCAGCAGTGACCATGGAGCGGGAGATACAGATACGCAGTATTTT.

The CDR3, as DNA: TGTGCCAGCAGCCCAGCATGGGCTAGCGGGGGCACAGATACGCAGTATTTT. Translating it yields CASSPAWASGGTDTQYF. V gene TRBV5-8 combines with J gene TRBJ2-3, with 9 bases lining up with TRBD2. There are 17 residues in the CDR3. Germline assignment: CDR1 SGHTS and CDR2 YDEGEE. V lost 4 bases to trimming and J lost 1 base; unmatched junction nucleotides: 10.

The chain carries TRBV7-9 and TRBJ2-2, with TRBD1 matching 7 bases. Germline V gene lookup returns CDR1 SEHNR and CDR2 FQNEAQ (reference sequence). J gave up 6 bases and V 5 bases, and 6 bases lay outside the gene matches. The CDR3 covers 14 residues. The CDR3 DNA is TGTGCCAGCAGCACAAAGACAGGGCCCGGGGAGCTGTTTTTT. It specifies CASSTKTGPGELFF.

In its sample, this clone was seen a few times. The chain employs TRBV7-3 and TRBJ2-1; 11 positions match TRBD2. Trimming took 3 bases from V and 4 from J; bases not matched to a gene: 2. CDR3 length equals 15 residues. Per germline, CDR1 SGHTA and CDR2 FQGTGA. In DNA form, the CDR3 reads TGTGCCAGCAGCTTCAGACTAGCGGGATACAATGAGCAGTTCTTC. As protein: CASSFRLAGYNEQFF.

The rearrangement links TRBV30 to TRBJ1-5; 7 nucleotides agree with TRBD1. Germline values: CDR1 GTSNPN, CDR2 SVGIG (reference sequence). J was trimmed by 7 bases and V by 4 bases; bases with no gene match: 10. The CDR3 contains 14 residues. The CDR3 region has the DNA TGTGCCTGGACCAAGGGGCAGGGGGGCCAGCCCCAGCATTTT. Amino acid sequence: CAWTKGQGGQPQHF.

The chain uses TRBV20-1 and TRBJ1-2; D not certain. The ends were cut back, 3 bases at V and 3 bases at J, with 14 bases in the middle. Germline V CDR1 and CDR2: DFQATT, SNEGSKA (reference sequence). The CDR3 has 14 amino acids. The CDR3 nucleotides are TGCAGTGCTAGTCTTGAGGGCATCGACTATGGCTACACCTTC. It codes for CSASLEGIDYGYTF.

In DNA form, the CDR3 reads TGTGCCAGCAGCTTAAGCGGGATTGCCGTCGATGAGCAGTTCTTC. It specifies CASSLSGIAVDEQFF. V gene TRBV7-9 combines with J gene TRBJ2-1; 7 bases line up with TRBD2. Germline trimming cut 2 bases from V and 8 bases from J; bases unmatched to any gene: 9. Germline lookup yields CDR1 SEHNR and CDR2 FQNEAQ (reference sequence). CDR3 length equals 15 residues. The whole variable domain, filled in from reference TRBV7-9 and TRBJ2-1, reads DTGVSQNPRHKITKRGQNVTFRCDPISEHNRLYWYRQTLGQGPEFLTYFQNEAQLEKSRLLSDRFSAERPKGSFSTLEIQRTEQGDSAMYLCASSLSGIAVDEQFFGPGTRLTVL.

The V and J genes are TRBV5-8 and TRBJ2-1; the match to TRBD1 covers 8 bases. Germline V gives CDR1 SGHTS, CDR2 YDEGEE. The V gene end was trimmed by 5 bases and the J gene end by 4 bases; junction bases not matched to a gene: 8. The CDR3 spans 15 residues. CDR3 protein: CASRDLRGPYNEQFF. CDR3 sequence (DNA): TGTGCCAGCAGAGACCTCAGGGGGCCATACAATGAGCAGTTCTTC.

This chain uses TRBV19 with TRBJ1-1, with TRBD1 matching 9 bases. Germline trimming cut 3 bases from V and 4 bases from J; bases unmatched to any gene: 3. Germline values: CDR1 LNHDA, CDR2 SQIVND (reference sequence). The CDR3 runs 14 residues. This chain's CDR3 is CASSITGGVTEAFF. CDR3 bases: TGTGCCAGTAGTATCACAGGGGGCGTCACTGAAGCTTTCTTT. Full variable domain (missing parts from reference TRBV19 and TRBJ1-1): DGGITQSPKYLFRKEGQNVTLSCEQNLNHDAMYWYRQDPGQGLRLIYYSQIVNDFQKGDIAEGYSVSREKKESFPLTVTSAQKNPTAFYLCASSITGGVTEAFFGQGTRLTVV.

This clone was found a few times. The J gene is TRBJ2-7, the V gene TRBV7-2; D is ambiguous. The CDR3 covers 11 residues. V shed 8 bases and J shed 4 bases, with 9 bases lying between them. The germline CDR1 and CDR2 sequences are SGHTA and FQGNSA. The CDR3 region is CASGSGYEQYF. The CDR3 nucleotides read TGTGCCAGCGGATCCGGGTACGAGCAGTACTTC.

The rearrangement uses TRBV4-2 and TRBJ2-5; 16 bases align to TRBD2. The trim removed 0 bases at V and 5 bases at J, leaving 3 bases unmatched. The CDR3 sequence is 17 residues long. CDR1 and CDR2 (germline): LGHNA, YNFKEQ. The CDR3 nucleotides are TGTGCCAGCAGCCAAGAGGGACTAGCGGGAGGGGGGGAGACCCAGTACTTC. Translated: CASSQEGLAGGGETQYF.

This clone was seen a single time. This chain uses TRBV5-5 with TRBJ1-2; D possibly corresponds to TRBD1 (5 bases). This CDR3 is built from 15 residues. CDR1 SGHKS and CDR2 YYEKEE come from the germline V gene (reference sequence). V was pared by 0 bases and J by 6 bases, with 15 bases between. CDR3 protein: CASSLGSQGPNGYTF. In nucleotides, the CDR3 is TGTGCCAGCAGCTTGGGTAGCCAGGGCCCGAATGGCTACACCTTC. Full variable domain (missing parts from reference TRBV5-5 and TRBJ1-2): DAGVTQSPTHLIKTRGQQVTLRCSPISGHKSVSWYQQVLGQGPQFIFQYYEKEERGRGNFPDRFSARQFPNYSSELNVNALLLGDSALYLCASSLGSQGPNGYTFGSGTRLTVV.

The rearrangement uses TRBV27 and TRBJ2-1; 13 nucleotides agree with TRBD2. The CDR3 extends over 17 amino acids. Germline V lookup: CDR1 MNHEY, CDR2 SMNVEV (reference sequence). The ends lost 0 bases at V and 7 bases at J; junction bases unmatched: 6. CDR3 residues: CASSLSGTSGAENEQFF. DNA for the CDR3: TGTGCCAGCAGTTTATCTGGGACTAGCGGGGCGGAGAATGAGCAGTTCTTC.